The sample holds many counts of the clone carrying this T cell receptor beta chain. Antigen specificity is unknown. This sample was included in a study of CD8 T cells in ankylosing spondylitis. Study conclusions and caveats: Eight or nine highly homologous variants made up a TCR beta motif that seemed to typify ankylosing spondylitis blood. Disease-linked clones proved CD8+ and comparatively uncommon in peripheral blood. Earlier literature documents some of the motif variants in reactive arthritis synovial fluid and blood. From matched ankylosing spondylitis synovial fluid, disease-linked clones were reportedly recovered at significantly enriched levels.

The CDR3 has 13 amino acids. V lost 4 bases, J lost 3 bases, and 9 bases lay in between. CDR1 LGHDT and CDR2 YNNKEL come from the germline V gene (reference sequence). In making TCR beta libraries, quantitative 5'-RACE with molecular barcodes was used. Each CDR3 protein is one row after TCRdb ran MiXCR on the 5' RACE reads. Found here are about 500,000 distinct CDR3 sequences, 9.5% to 15% of them singletons; the top ten hold approximately 6.3%. Sample: blood, either unsorted or a sorted T cell fraction (not recorded which). The V gene is TRBV3-1, the J gene TRBJ2-5; D not certain. The receptor was isolated from a male donor with ankylosing spondylitis. Here the CDR3 reads CASSLRIKETQYF. The CDR3 region has the DNA TGTGCCAGCAGCCTACGGATAAAAGAGACCCAGTACTTC.